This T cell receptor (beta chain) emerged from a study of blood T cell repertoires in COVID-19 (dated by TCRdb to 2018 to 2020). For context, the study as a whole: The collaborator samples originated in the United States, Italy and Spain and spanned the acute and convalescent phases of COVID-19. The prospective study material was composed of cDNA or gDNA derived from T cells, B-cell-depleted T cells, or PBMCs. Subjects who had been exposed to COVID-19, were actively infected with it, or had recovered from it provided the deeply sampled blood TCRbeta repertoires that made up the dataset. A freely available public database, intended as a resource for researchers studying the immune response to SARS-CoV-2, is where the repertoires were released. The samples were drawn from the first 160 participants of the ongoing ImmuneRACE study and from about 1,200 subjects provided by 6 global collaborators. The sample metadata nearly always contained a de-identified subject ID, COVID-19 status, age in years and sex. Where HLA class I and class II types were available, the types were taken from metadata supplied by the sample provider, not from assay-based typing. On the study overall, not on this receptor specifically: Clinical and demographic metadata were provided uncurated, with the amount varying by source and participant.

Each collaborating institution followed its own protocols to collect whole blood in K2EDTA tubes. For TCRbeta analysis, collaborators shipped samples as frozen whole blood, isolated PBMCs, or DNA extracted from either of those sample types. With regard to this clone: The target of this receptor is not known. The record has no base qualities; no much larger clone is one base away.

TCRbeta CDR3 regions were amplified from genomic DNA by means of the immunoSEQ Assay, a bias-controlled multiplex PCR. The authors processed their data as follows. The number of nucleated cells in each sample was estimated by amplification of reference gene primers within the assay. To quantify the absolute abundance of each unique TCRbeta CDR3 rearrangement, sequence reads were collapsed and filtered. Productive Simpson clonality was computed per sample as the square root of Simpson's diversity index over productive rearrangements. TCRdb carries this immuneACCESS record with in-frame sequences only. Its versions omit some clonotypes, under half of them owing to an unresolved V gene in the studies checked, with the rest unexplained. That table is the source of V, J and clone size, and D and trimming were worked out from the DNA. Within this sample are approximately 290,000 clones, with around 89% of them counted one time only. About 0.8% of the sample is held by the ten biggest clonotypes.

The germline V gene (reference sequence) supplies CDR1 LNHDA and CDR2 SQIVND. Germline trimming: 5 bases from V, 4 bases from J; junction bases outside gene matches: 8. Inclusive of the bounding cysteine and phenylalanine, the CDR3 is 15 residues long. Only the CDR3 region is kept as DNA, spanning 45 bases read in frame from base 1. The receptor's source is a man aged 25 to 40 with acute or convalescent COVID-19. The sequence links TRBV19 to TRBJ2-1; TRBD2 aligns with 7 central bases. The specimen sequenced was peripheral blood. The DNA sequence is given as TGTGCCAGTAGTCTAGGGCTAGCGGTTTACAATGAGCAGTTCTTC. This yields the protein CASSLGLAVYNEQFF.